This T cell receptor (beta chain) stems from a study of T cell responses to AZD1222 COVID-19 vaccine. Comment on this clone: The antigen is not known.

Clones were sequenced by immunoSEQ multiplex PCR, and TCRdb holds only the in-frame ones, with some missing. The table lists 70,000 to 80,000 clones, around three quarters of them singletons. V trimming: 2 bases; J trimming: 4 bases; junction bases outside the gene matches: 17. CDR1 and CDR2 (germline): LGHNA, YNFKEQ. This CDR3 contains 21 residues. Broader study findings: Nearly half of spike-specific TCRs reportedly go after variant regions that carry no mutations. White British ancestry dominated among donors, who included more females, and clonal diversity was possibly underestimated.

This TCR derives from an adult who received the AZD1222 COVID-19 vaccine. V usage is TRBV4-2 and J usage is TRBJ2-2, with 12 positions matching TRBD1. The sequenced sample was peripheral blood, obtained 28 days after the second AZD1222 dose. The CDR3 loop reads CASSQLKPGTGGFRGTGELFF. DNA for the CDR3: TGTGCCAGCAGCCAACTTAAGCCCGGGACAGGGGGCTTTCGGGGCACCGGGGAGCTGTTTTTT.